One T cell receptor (beta chain) is described in this entry. In the study's own analysis: Reference gene primers were amplified, and this amplification served to estimate nucleated cell counts. The table came from immunoSEQ multiplex PCR; TCRdb's copy has only in-frame clones and leaves some out. V and J calls and clone size are given by that table; D and trimming were obtained from the DNA. The sample lists fewer than 350,000 clones, roughly 90% seen once, with around 0.92% in the top ten. Participants spanned ages about 18 to 100 years and resided in about 24 US areas. Contact with a PCR-confirmed or clinician-diagnosed COVID-19 case occurred within 2 weeks of entry. This sample stems from a study of blood T cell repertoires in COVID-19. Turning to the study itself: PBMCs, B-cell-depleted T cells, or T cells were the source of the cDNA or gDNA that made up the material.

Germline-derived CDR1 and CDR2 are SGHAT and FQNNGV. Trimming pared 5 bases from V and 12 bases from J, leaving 14 bases between. The CDR3 loop spans 11 amino acids. V is TRBV11-2 and J is TRBJ2-7; tentative D call: TRBD1 (5 bases). The TCR sequence derives from a woman between 25 and 40 years old who had been exposed to COVID-19. Sequencing was carried out using PBMCs or T cells enriched from blood (not recorded which). CDR3: CASSEQGSLYF. The CDR3 DNA reads TGTGCCAGCAGCGAGCAGGGTTCACTGTACTTC.